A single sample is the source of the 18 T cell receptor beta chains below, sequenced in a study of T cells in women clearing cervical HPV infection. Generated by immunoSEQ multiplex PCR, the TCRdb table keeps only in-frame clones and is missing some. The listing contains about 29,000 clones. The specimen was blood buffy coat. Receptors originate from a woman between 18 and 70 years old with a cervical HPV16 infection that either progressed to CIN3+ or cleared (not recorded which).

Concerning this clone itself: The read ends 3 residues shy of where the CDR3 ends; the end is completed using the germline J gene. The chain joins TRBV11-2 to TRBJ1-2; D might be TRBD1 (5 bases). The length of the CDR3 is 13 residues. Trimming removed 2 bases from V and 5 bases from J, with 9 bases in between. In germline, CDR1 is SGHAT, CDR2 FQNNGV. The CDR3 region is CASSLLSGYGYTF. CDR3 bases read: TGTGCCAGCAGCTTATTATCAGGGTATGGC.

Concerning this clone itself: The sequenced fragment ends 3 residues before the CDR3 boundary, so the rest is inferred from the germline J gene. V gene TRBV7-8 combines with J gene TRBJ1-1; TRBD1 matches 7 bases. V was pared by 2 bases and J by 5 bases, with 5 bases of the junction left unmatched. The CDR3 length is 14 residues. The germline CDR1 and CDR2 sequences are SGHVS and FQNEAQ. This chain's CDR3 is CASSLKQGWTEAFF. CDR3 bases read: TGTGCCAGCAGCTTAAAACAGGGGTGGACTGAA.

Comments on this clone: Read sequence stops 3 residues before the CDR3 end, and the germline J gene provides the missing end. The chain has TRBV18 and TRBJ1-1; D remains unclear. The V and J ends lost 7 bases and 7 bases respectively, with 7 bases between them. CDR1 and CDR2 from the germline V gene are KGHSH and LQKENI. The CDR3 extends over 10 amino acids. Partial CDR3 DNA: TGTGCCAGCTACCGGTGTGAA. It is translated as CASYRCE. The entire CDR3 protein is CASYRCEAFF.

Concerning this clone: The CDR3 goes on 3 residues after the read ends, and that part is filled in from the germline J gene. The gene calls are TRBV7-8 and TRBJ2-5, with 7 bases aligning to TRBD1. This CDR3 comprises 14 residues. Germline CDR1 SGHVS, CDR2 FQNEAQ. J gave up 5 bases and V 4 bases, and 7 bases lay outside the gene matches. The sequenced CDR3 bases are TGTGCCAGCAGCTCAAACAGGGGATCGGAGACC. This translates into CASSSNRGSET. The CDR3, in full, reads CASSSNRGSETQYF. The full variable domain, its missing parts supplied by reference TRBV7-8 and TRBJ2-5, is GAGVSQSPRYKVAKRGQDVALRCDPISGHVSLFWYQQALGQGPEFLTYFQNEAQLDKSGLPSDRFFAERPEGSVSTLKIQRTQQEDSAVYLCASSSNRGSETQYFGPGTRLLVL.

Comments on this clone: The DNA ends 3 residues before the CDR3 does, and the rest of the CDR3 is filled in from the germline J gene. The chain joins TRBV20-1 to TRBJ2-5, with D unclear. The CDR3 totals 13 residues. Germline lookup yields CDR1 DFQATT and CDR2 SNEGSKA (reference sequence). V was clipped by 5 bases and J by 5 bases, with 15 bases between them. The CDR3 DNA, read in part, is TGCAGTGCTCCATTGTCGGGTAGTGAGACC. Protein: CSAPLSGSET. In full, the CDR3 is CSAPLSGSETQYF.

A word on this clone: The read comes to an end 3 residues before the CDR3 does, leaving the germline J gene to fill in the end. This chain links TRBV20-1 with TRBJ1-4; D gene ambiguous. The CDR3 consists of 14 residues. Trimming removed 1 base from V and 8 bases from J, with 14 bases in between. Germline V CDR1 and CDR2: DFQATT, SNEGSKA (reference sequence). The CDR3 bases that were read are TGCAGTGCTAGAGCGCTTCTCAGTTACGAAAAA. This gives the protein CSARALLSYEK. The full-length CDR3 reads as CSARALLSYEKLFF.

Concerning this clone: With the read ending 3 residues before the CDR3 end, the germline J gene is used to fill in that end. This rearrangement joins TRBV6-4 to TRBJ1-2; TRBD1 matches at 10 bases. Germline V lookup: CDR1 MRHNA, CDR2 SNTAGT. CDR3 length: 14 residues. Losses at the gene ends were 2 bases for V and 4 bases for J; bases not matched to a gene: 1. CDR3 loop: CASSDGQGVYGYTF. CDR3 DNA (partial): TGTGCCAGCAGTGACGGACAGGGGGTCTATGGC.

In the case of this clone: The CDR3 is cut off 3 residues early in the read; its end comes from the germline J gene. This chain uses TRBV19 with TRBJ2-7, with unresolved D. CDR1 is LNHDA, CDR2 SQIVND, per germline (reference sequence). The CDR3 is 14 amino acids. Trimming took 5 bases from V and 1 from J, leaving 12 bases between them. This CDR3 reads CASSSEQSSYEQYF. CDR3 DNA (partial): TGTGCCAGTAGTTCGGAACAGTCATCCTACGAG.

The DNA read from the CDR3 is TGTGCCAGGTCTAAGCGGCTCACCGGGGAG. It is translated as CARSKRLTGE. The CDR3 reads in full as CARSKRLTGELFF. This chain connects TRBV2 to TRBJ2-2, with a tentative D call TRBD2 (5 bases). The CDR3 extends 3 residues past the end of the read, so its final part is completed from the germline J gene. Germline lookup yields CDR1 SNHLY and CDR2 FYNNEI. Trimming stripped 9 bases from V and 4 bases from J, with 12 bases between. This CDR3 contains 13 residues. Complete variable domain (other parts from reference TRBV2 and TRBJ2-2): EPEVTQTPSHQVTQMGQEVILRCVPISNHLYFYWYRQILGQKVEFLVSFYNNEISEKSEIFDDQFSVERPDGSNFTLKIRSTKLEDSAMYFCARSKRLTGELFFGEGSRLTVL.

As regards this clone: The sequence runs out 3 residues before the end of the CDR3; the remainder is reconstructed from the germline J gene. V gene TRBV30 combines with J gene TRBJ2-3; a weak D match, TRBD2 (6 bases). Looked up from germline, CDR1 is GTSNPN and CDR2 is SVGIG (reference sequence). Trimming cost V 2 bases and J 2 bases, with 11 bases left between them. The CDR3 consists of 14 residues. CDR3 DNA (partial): TGTGCCTGGAGTCTTAGCGGTAACACAGATACG. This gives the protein CAWSLSGNTDT. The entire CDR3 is CAWSLSGNTDTQYF.

The CDR3 sequence: CSVADRNSIEAFF. The CDR3 bases that were read are TGCAGCGTTGCCGACAGGAACAGTATTGAA. The chain is built from TRBV29-1 and TRBJ1-1; D perhaps matches TRBD1 (6 bases). The CDR3 end lies 3 residues beyond the end of the read and is filled in from the germline J gene. Germline V gene data show CDR1 as SQVTM and CDR2 as ANQGSEA. The CDR3 runs to 13 residues. V was cut by 4 bases and J by 7 bases, with 16 bases left in between. Together with reference TRBV29-1 and TRBJ1-1, the CDR3 gives the full variable domain: SAVISQKPSRDICQRGTSLTIQCQVDSQVTMMFWYRQQPGQSLTLIATANQGSEATYESGFVIDKFPISRPNLTFSTLTVSNMSPEDSSIYLCSVADRNSIEAFFGQGTRLTVV.

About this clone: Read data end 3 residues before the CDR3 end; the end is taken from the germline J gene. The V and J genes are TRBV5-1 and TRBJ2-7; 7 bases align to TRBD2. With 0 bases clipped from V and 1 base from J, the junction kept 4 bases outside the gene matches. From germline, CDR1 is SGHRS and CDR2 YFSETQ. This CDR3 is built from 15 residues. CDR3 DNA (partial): TGCGCCAGCAGCTTGGAAAGCGGGATGTCCTACGAG. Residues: CASSLESGMSYE. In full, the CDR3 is CASSLESGMSYEQYF.

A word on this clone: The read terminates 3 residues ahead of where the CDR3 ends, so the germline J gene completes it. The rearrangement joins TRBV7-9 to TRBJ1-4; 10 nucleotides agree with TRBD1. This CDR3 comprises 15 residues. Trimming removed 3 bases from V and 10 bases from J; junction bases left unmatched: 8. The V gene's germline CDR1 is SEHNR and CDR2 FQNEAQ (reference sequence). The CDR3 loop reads CASSFSGTGVGKLFF. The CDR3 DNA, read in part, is TGTGCCAGCAGCTTCAGTGGGACAGGGGTGGGAAAA.

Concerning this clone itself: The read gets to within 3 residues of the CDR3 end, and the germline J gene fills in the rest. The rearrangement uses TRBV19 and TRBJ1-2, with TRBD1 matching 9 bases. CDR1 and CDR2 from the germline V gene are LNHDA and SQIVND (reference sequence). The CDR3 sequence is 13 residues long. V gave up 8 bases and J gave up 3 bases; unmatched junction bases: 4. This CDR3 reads CASLTGGDYGYTF. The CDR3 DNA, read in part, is TGTGCCAGTCTGACAGGGGGAGACTATGGC.

Here the CDR3 reads CAWTGQINSPLHF. The sequenced part of the CDR3 DNA is TGTGCCTGGACTGGACAGATAAATTCACCC. The gene calls are TRBV30 and TRBJ1-6, with TRBD1 as a possible D gene (6 bases). The sequenced fragment ends 3 residues before the CDR3 boundary, so the rest is inferred from the germline J gene. CDR1 is GTSNPN, CDR2 SVGIG, per germline (reference sequence). V shed 4 bases and J shed 7 bases, with 11 bases lying between them. The CDR3 contains 13 residues.

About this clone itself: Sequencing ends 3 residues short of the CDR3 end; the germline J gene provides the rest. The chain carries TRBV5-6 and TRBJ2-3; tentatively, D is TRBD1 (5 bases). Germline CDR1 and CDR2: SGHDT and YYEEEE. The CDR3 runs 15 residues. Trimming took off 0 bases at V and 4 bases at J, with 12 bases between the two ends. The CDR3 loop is CASSLALQGPDTQYF. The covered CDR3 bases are TGTGCCAGCAGCTTGGCCCTCCAGGGCCCAGATACG.

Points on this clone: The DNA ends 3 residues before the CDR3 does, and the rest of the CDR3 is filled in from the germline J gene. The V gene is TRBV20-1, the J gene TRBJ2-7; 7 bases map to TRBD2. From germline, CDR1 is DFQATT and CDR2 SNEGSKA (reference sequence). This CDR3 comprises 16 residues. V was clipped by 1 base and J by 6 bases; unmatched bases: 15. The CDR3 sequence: CSARVGGGSSPGEQYF. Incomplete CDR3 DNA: TGCAGTGCTAGAGTGGGCGGGGGTTCCTCTCCGGGCGAG.

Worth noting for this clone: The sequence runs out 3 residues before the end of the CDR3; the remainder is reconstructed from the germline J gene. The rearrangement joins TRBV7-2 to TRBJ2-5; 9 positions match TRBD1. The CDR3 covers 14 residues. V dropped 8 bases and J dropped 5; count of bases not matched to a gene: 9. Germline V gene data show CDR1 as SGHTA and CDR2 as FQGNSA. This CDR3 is CASGRDRASETQYF. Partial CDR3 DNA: TGTGCCAGCGGCCGGGACAGGGCCTCGGAGACC.